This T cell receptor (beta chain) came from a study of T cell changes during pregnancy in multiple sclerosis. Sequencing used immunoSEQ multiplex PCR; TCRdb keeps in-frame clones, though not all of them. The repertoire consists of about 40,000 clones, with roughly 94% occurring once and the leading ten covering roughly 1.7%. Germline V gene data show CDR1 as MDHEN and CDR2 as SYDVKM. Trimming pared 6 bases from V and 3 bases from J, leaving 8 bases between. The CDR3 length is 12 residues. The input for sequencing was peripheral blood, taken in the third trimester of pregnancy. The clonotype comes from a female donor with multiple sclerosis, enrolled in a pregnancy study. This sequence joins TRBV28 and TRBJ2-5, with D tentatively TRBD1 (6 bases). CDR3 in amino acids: CASRGDKETQYF. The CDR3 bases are TGTGCCAGCAGGGGGGACAAAGAGACCCAGTACTTC.